A single sample gave rise to the 31 T cell receptor beta chains below, sequenced in a study of identifying expanded T cells in peripheral blood. Libraries were prepared by immunoSEQ multiplex PCR; TCRdb keeps only in-frame clonotypes and omits some of them. The table includes tens of thousands of clones, roughly 90% detected once. Sequenced material: blood. These receptor sequences come from a person aged 18 to 75 in good health.

This clone has only one observation. V gene TRBV29-1 combines with J gene TRBJ2-3; D is undetermined. Germline V gene lookup returns CDR1 SQVTM and CDR2 ANQGSEA. This CDR3 spans 13 amino acids. V was cut by 6 bases and J by 8 bases, with 18 bases left in between. The CDR3 DNA reads TGCAGCGTGGGGTACACCGCCTTTGGTACGCAGTATTTT. Translating gives CSVGYTAFGTQYF.

The CDR3 region has the DNA TGTGCCAGCAGTGTGGGGACAGGGGACACCGAAAATGAAAAACTGTTTTTT. This translates into CASSVGTGDTENEKLFF. This chain joins TRBV2 and TRBJ1-4, with 10 nucleotides matching TRBD1. The CDR3 has 17 residues. The germline V gene encodes CDR1 SNHLY and CDR2 FYNNEI. V dropped 4 bases and J dropped 5; count of bases not matched to a gene: 10.

The chain carries TRBV5-6 and TRBJ1-2; D not resolved. Trimming left V 1 base short and J 6 bases short, with 10 bases between. The CDR3 has 13 residues. Germline V lookup: CDR1 SGHDT, CDR2 YYEEEE. CDR3 protein: CASSLPRINGYTF. The CDR3 region has the DNA TGTGCCAGCAGCTTGCCCCGAATAAATGGCTACACCTTC.

This chain connects TRBV27 to TRBJ1-2; no clear D gene. V lost 3 bases and J lost 2, with 10 bases in between. In germline, CDR1 is MNHEY, CDR2 SMNVEV (reference sequence). The CDR3 totals 14 residues. CDR3 sequence: CASSFKGFNYGYTF. DNA of the CDR3: TGTGCCAGCAGTTTTAAGGGATTCAACTATGGCTACACCTTC.

The chain carries TRBV29-1 and TRBJ1-4, with no clear D. CDR3 length: 12 amino acids. V dropped 4 bases and J dropped 3 bases, with 6 bases sitting between them. The germline V gene encodes CDR1 SQVTM and CDR2 ANQGSEA. This CDR3 is CSVVSPNEKLFF. CDR3 coding DNA: TGCAGCGTTGTCTCCCCTAATGAAAAACTGTTTTTT. Full variable domain (remainder filled in from reference TRBV29-1 and TRBJ1-4): SAVISQKPSRDICQRGTSLTIQCQVDSQVTMMFWYRQQPGQSLTLIATANQGSEATYESGFVIDKFPISRPNLTFSTLTVSNMSPEDSSIYLCSVVSPNEKLFFGSGTQLSVL.

DNA of the CDR3: TGTGCCAGCAGCCTGGGGGGGGGCCCCTACGAGCAGTACTTC. Its protein is CASSLGGGPYEQYF. The rearrangement joins TRBV11-3 to TRBJ2-7; D is possibly TRBD2 (7 bases). Looked up from germline, CDR1 is SGHNT and CDR2 is YENEEA. Trimming shortened V by 5 bases and J by 2 bases, and 13 bases separated the two germline ends. This CDR3 spans 14 amino acids.

The J gene is TRBJ1-2, the V gene TRBV30; perhaps TRBD1 as D (6 bases). Trimming cost V 4 bases and J 6 bases, with 15 bases left between them. Per the germline V gene, CDR1 is GTSNPN and CDR2 is SVGIG (reference sequence). The CDR3 sequence is 13 residues long. The CDR3 DNA is TGTGCCTGGAACCCGACAGGAATTAATGGCTACACCTTC. Its protein is CAWNPTGINGYTF.

The rearrangement uses TRBV19 and TRBJ1-4; D is undetermined. The V gene lost 3 bases and the J gene lost 4 bases, with 9 bases spanning the gap. CDR3 length: 14 residues. Looked up from germline, CDR1 is LNHDA and CDR2 is SQIVND (reference sequence). CDR3 sequence (DNA): TGTGCCAGTAGTATCGCCAGCCGTAATGAAAAACTGTTTTTT. Its protein product is CASSIASRNEKLFF.

The rearrangement joins TRBV7-9 to TRBJ1-2, with 7 bases that match TRBD1. Germline V gene data show CDR1 as SEHNR and CDR2 as FQNEAQ (reference sequence). The CDR3 runs to 13 residues. The ends lost 6 bases at V and 5 bases at J; junction bases unmatched: 6. CDR3 sequence reads: CASREPGGYGYTF. The CDR3 region has the DNA TGTGCCAGCAGAGAACCAGGGGGTTATGGCTACACCTTC.

The V and J genes are TRBV27 and TRBJ2-4; D possibly corresponds to TRBD1 (6 bases). The ends were cut back, 8 bases at V and 0 bases at J, with 11 bases in the middle. This CDR3 is 14 amino acids long. Germline V lookup: CDR1 MNHEY, CDR2 SMNVEV (reference sequence). The DNA for the CDR3 is TGTGCCAGCGGGGGCCGGCCAGCCAAAAACATTCAGTACTTC. Encoded protein: CASGGRPAKNIQYF.

The genes are TRBV7-3 and TRBJ2-3, with TRBD2 matching over 12 bases. Germline V gives CDR1 SGHTA, CDR2 FQGTGA. V lost 6 bases to trimming and J lost 2 bases; unmatched junction nucleotides: 3. CDR3 length equals 15 residues. The CDR3 bases are TGTGCCAGCAGACGGACTAGCGGGGACACAGATACGCAGTATTTT. The encoded protein is CASRRTSGDTDTQYF.

The V call is TRBV5-1, the J call TRBJ2-3, with D maybe TRBD1 (7 bases). Germline V gene data show CDR1 as SGHRS and CDR2 as YFSETQ. This CDR3 has 14 residues. Trimming removed 4 bases at V and 2 bases at J, with 11 bases between. CDR3 bases: TGCGCCAGCAGCGCGGGACAGTCCACAGATACGCAGTATTTT. Translated, it gives CASSAGQSTDTQYF.

The chain combines TRBV19 with TRBJ1-3, with D unclear. The germline gives CDR1 LNHDA, CDR2 SQIVND (reference sequence). Trimming took 6 bases from V and 4 from J, leaving 19 bases between them. The CDR3 spans 16 residues. The CDR3 sequence is CASSSSFYDPGNTIYF. The CDR3 DNA sequence: TGTGCCAGTAGCAGTTCCTTCTACGACCCGGGAAACACCATATATTTT.

The rearrangement uses TRBV4-1 and TRBJ2-5, with a tentative D call TRBD1 (5 bases). CDR3 length: 15 residues. Between the trimmed V and J ends, which lost 3 bases and 1 base, there was a span of 12 bases. Germline V gene sequence: CDR1 MGHRA, CDR2 YSYEKL. The CDR3 is CASSQRDSPQETQYF. The CDR3 nucleotides are TGCGCCAGCAGCCAGAGAGACAGCCCCCAAGAGACCCAGTACTTC.

This clone has just a few counts. This rearrangement joins TRBV25-1 to TRBJ2-7, with D possibly being TRBD1 (6 bases). Germline V CDR1 and CDR2: MGHDK, SYGVNS. Between the trimmed V and J ends, which lost 1 base and 0 bases, there was a span of 10 bases. The CDR3 is 15 amino acids. CDR3 bases: TGTGCCAGCAGTGAATCCAGGGGTAGCTCCTACGAGCAGTACTTC. Translated: CASSESRGSSYEQYF.

The chain is built from TRBV7-7 and TRBJ2-1; the D gene is possibly TRBD2 (5 bases). This CDR3 is 14 amino acids long. Looked up from germline, CDR1 is SSHAT and CDR2 is FNYEAQ (reference sequence). V gave up 1 base and J gave up 9 bases, with 13 bases separating them. CDR3 DNA: TGTGCCAGCAGCTTAGATCGGGGTGGGAGTGAGCAGTTCTTC. Translation: CASSLDRGGSEQFF.

The chain employs TRBV2 and TRBJ2-5; the D is unclear. V lost 4 bases to trimming and J lost 3 bases, with 6 bases between them. CDR1 and CDR2 from the germline V gene are SNHLY and FYNNEI. This CDR3 contains 12 residues. The CDR3 is CASSVREETQYF. In nucleotides, the CDR3 is TGTGCCAGCAGTGTACGGGAAGAGACCCAGTACTTC.

In DNA, the CDR3 is TGTGCCAGCTCGCCCCGGACTAGCGGGGCCCGGGAGGAGACCCAGTACTTC. It yields the protein CASSPRTSGAREETQYF. The genes are TRBV18 and TRBJ2-5, with 12 bases lining up with TRBD2. Per germline, CDR1 KGHSH and CDR2 LQKENI. The J segment lost 5 bases and the V segment lost 6 bases, leaving 13 bases of the junction unmatched. CDR3 size: 17 residues.

The J gene is TRBJ1-2, the V gene TRBV6-6; D remains ambiguous. Germline V gives CDR1 MNHNY, CDR2 SVGAGI (reference sequence). The CDR3 runs 15 residues. The germline V and J ends were trimmed by 2 bases and 0 bases, with 10 bases remaining between them. CDR3 region: CASSYQRRTNYGYTF. CDR3 sequence (DNA): TGTGCCAGCAGTTACCAGCGCCGGACTAACTATGGCTACACCTTC.

The V call is TRBV19, the J call TRBJ1-5, with 10 bases lining up with TRBD1. The CDR3 is 13 amino acids. Germline CDR1 is LNHDA and CDR2 is SQIVND (reference sequence). The V and J ends lost 7 bases and 4 bases, in that order; junction bases with no gene match: 1. CDR3 DNA sequence: TGTGCCAGTAAGGGACAGGGGAATCAGCCCCAGCATTTT. It codes for CASKGQGNQPQHF.

J is TRBJ1-2 and V is TRBV2, with a weak D call TRBD1 (6 bases). The germline V gene encodes CDR1 SNHLY and CDR2 FYNNEI. Trimming left V 4 bases short and J 8 bases short, with 17 bases between. The CDR3 spans 14 residues. In DNA form, the CDR3 reads TGTGCCAGCAGTGGACAGGCCCTGCTTGGCGGCTACACCTTC. Protein product: CASSGQALLGGYTF.

V is TRBV5-1 and J is TRBJ2-1; possibly TRBD2 for D (6 bases). Germline CDR1 and CDR2: SGHRS and YFSETQ. V gave up 2 bases and J gave up 3 bases, with 12 bases separating them. The CDR3 is made up of 15 amino acids. Here the CDR3 DNA reads TGCGCCAGCAGCTTCCCGGGAGCGAGCTACAATGAGCAGTTCTTC. It specifies CASSFPGASYNEQFF.

The chain combines TRBV30 with TRBJ1-2; a possible D gene is TRBD1 (6 bases). This CDR3 has 13 amino acids. V lost 5 bases to trimming and J lost 3 bases, with 13 bases between them. Germline CDR1 and CDR2: GTSNPN and SVGIG (reference sequence). CDR3: CAWHPGDHYGYTF. The CDR3 DNA sequence: TGTGCCTGGCACCCAGGGGACCACTATGGCTACACCTTC.

The chain couples TRBV6-5 to TRBJ1-1, with D perhaps matching TRBD1 (6 bases). The length of the CDR3 is 15 residues. Trimming took off 7 bases at V and 5 bases at J, with 20 bases between the two ends. Per the germline V gene, CDR1 is MNHEY and CDR2 is SVGAGI. Here the CDR3 reads CASIPNRVRFTEAFF. The CDR3 nucleotides read TGTGCCAGCATACCTAACAGGGTTCGTTTTACTGAAGCTTTCTTT.

This rearrangement joins TRBV6-1 to TRBJ1-1; D is perhaps TRBD1 (6 bases). The germline gives CDR1 MNHNS, CDR2 SASEGT. Deletions cut 10 bases from V and 4 bases from J, with 19 bases between. The CDR3 is made up of 14 amino acids. The CDR3 region has the DNA TGTGCCATCCTTGGACAGATACTGACCACTGAAGCTTTCTTT. It yields the protein CAILGQILTTEAFF.

This clone is a singleton in its sample. The chain combines TRBV7-9 with TRBJ1-4; 7 bases align to TRBD1. With 5 bases clipped from V and 8 bases from J, the junction kept 8 bases outside the gene matches. CDR1 SEHNR and CDR2 FQNEAQ come from the germline V gene (reference sequence). This CDR3 has 14 residues. The CDR3 DNA sequence: TGTGCCAGCAGCAGACAGGGAGATCAAGAAAAACTGTTTTTT. This codes for CASSRQGDQEKLFF.

This chain links TRBV5-1 with TRBJ2-7, with TRBD1 identical over 9 bases. The V and J ends lost 0 bases and 2 bases, in that order; junction bases with no gene match: 3. Germline V CDR1 and CDR2: SGHRS, YFSETQ. This CDR3 is built from 15 residues. The CDR3 DNA follows: TGCGCCAGCAGCTTGGGGGGGACAGGGACCTACGAGCAGTACTTC. Protein sequence: CASSLGGTGTYEQYF.

V usage is TRBV2 and J usage is TRBJ2-6; D is ambiguous. The CDR3 contains 14 residues. Trimming took 6 bases from V and 2 from J, leaving 8 bases between them. Per the germline V gene, CDR1 is SNHLY and CDR2 is FYNNEI. The CDR3 spells CASSQAAGANVLTF. Here the CDR3 DNA reads TGTGCCAGCAGCCAGGCGGCTGGGGCCAACGTCCTGACTTTC.

V gene TRBV5-6 combines with J gene TRBJ1-2; tentative D call: TRBD1 (6 bases). Trimming cost V 1 base and J 8 bases, with 15 bases left between them. CDR3 size: 14 residues. Germline CDR1 reads SGHDT; CDR2 reads YYEEEE. The CDR3 loop reads CASSLWGALGGYTF. The CDR3 bases are TGTGCCAGCAGCTTGTGGGGGGCGCTGGGCGGCTACACCTTC.

The V and J genes are TRBV11-2 and TRBJ2-7; D is tentatively TRBD1 or TRBD2 (5 bases each). The CDR3 has 15 amino acids. Germline-derived CDR1 and CDR2 are SGHAT and FQNNGV. Trimming left V 5 bases short and J 0 bases short, with 14 bases between. The CDR3 reads CASSPHKGSSYEQYF. For the CDR3, the DNA is TGTGCCAGCAGCCCGCACAAGGGGAGCTCCTACGAGCAGTACTTC.

The chain uses TRBV9 and TRBJ2-1; D may be TRBD2 (6 bases). With 0 bases removed from V and 8 bases from J, the gap between germline ends came to 18 bases. CDR1 and CDR2 from the germline V gene are SGDLS and YYNGEE. The CDR3 totals 16 residues. DNA of the CDR3: TGTGCCAGCAGCGTAGGGCTGACTAGGGCTGGGGATGAGCAGTTCTTC. It codes for CASSVGLTRAGDEQFF.